A single sample is the source of the 9 T cell receptor beta chains below, sequenced in a study of shared clonotypes between healthy human individuals (dated by TCRdb to the early 2020s). The library relied on the immunoSEQ multiplex PCR assay. What TCRdb holds here is the immuneACCESS table cut down to in-frame rearrangements. Part of the clones is not present; checked against another copy, under half of the missing clones reflect an unresolved V gene, and the others are unexplained. The sample records approximately 340,000 clones, over 65% of which are singletons. In total, the top ten clones hold about 9.3% of the sample. The sequenced material came from memory CD4+ T cells sorted from blood. The cell subset or site label, as the study defines it: CD45RA-negative fraction. The source is a man in his thirties or forties in good health.

The CDR3 DNA is TGTGCCAGCAGCGCCTTAGCGGGAGTTTACAATGAGCAGTTCTTC. The encoded protein is CASSALAGVYNEQFF. V and J are TRBV11-2 and TRBJ2-1, with TRBD2 identical over 9 bases. CDR3 size: 15 residues. Trimming at V came to 5 bases and at J to 4 bases, leaving 6 bases not matched to a gene. In germline, CDR1 is SGHAT, CDR2 FQNNGV.

The genes are TRBV18 and TRBJ1-3; tentatively, D is TRBD1 (6 bases). Germline CDR1 KGHSH, CDR2 LQKENI. CDR3 length: 15 amino acids. The V and J ends lost 5 bases and 0 bases respectively, with 11 bases between them. The CDR3 loop reads CASSETGTSGNTIYF. Here the CDR3 DNA reads TGTGCCAGCTCAGAGACAGGTACCTCTGGAAACACCATATATTTT.

The V and J genes are TRBV2 and TRBJ2-5; D is undetermined. The CDR3 is made up of 11 amino acids. Trimming shortened V by 5 bases and J by 5 bases, and 6 bases separated the two germline ends. CDR1 and CDR2 from the germline V gene are SNHLY and FYNNEI. This CDR3 is CASSNDETQYF. The DNA for the CDR3 is TGTGCCAGCAGTAACGACGAGACCCAGTACTTC.

The J gene is TRBJ2-7, the V gene TRBV10-2; 9 bases match TRBD2. Germline CDR1 reads WSHSY; CDR2 reads SAAADI. The CDR3 covers 16 residues. The J segment lost 0 bases and the V segment lost 3 bases, leaving 6 bases of the junction unmatched. The CDR3 coding sequence is TGCGCCAGCAGTGATCCCGGTAGCGGGAGCTCCTACGAGCAGTACTTC. Amino acid sequence: CASSDPGSGSSYEQYF.

This clone was recorded a few times. This chain links TRBV20-1 with TRBJ2-5, with D perhaps being TRBD1 or TRBD2 (5 bases each). Looked up from germline, CDR1 is DFQATT and CDR2 is SNEGSKA (reference sequence). This CDR3 has 11 residues. The CDR3 DNA reads as TGCAGCGCTGGGACGGAAGAGACCCAGTACTTC. This codes for CSAGTEETQYF.

This sequence joins TRBV15 and TRBJ1-5, with D tentatively TRBD1 (6 bases). The CDR3 spans 15 residues. The V end was cut by 4 bases, the J end by 3 bases, with 13 bases between. Germline V lookup: CDR1 LNHNV, CDR2 YYDKDF (reference sequence). The CDR3: CATSKGGRDNQPQHF. CDR3 DNA sequence: TGTGCCACCAGCAAAGGGGGTAGGGACAATCAGCCCCAGCATTTT.

The chain links TRBV9 to TRBJ2-7; D unclear. The CDR3 totals 15 residues. V was shortened by 0 bases and J by 0 bases, with 10 bases between the two germline ends. Germline CDR1 reads SGDLS; CDR2 reads YYNGEE. As DNA, the CDR3 is TGTGCCAGCAGCGTAGCCAGCGTGAGCTCCTACGAGCAGTACTTC. Protein product: CASSVASVSSYEQYF.

V gene TRBV4-3 combines with J gene TRBJ2-5; perhaps D is TRBD1 or TRBD2 (5 bases each). CDR1 is LGHNA and CDR2 is YSLEER in the germline V gene. The CDR3 consists of 14 residues. V lost 3 bases to trimming and J lost 5 bases, with 13 bases between them. The CDR3 DNA is TGCGCCAGCAGCCATGGTTCTGAGGGGGAGACCCAGTACTTC. It specifies CASSHGSEGETQYF.

This rearrangement joins TRBV7-9 to TRBJ2-5; perhaps TRBD2 as D (5 bases). The CDR3 consists of 11 residues. Trimming left V 11 bases short and J 6 bases short, with 13 bases between. Germline CDR1 SEHNR, CDR2 FQNEAQ (reference sequence). The CDR3 here is CASGSLQTQYF. The CDR3 nucleotides read TGTGCCTCTGGGAGTTTGCAGACCCAGTACTTC.